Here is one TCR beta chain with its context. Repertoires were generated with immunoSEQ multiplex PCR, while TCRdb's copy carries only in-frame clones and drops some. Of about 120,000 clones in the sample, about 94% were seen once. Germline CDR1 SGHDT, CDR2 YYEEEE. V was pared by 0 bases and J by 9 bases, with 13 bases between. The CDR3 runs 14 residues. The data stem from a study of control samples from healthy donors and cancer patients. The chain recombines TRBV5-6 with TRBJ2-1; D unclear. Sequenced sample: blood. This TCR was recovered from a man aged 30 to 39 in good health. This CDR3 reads CASSLAARSSEQFF. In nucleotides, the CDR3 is TGTGCCAGCAGCTTGGCCGCCAGAAGCTCTGAGCAGTTCTTC. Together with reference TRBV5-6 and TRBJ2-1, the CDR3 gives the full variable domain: DAGVTQSPTHLIKTRGQQVTLRCSPKSGHDTVSWYQQALGQGPQFIFQYYEEEERQRGNFPDRFSGHQFPNYSSELNVNALLLGDSALYLCASSLAARSSEQFFGPGTRLTVL.